This TCR beta chain emerged from a study of shared clonotypes between healthy human individuals (dated by TCRdb to the early 2020s). Turning to the overall study: The cohort included three men and a couple of women between 18 and 49 years of age. To estimate repertoire size and how much clonotype sharing occurs between individuals, the study deeply sequenced the blood TCR repertoires of 5 or 6 healthy adults. Per donor, leukapheresis produced somewhere between about 0.94 and 9.5 billion PBMCs. Libraries were prepared and TCR repertoires were sequenced by different laboratories using diverse techniques, in order to increase sequencing depth and limit assay-specific biases. For each donor, three plates each were used for CD4 naive and CD4 memory, two plates were used for CD8 naive, and one plate was used for CD8 memory.

Between the V and J ends, shortened by 6 bases and 2 bases respectively, the junction contains 15 bases. CDR1 and CDR2 are read off the germline V gene (reference sequence) as PRHDT and FYEKMQ. From the cysteine up to the phenylalanine, the CDR3 has a length of 15 residues. This entry keeps only the CDR3 DNA: 45 bases, framed from base 1. A note on this clone: Its specific antigen is unknown. One base away there is no much larger clone; base qualities are not given.

Using the deep immunoSEQ assay, TCR CDR3 regions were amplified from genomic DNA by multiplex PCR. Genomic DNA extracted from each cell subset was distributed evenly over all wells of several immunoSEQ 96-well plates, and each plate served as one replicate. For sorted subsets, 150 to 200 ng genomic DNA, equal to approximately 30,000 T cell genomes, was loaded into each replicate PCR. The purified libraries were quantified using a Qubit 3.0 fluorometer, sized with a Bioanalyzer 2100, and then quantified again using the KAPA Library Quantification kit. Every immunoSEQ 96-well plate was sequenced on a separate single-read 150-cycle Illumina NextSeq 550 flow cell. Per the authors' processing: The immunoSEQ output contained only junctional sequences without quality scores, so filtering could not match that applied to full-length reads. Sequences were annotated with PyIR, a Python wrapper for IgBLAST v1.9, and V/J genes and CDR3 were assigned using IMGT germline references. Any read was removed if the V/J assignment was weak (E-value above 1e-6), the CDR3 was missing, or the read contained stop codons, out-of-frame junctions, or ambiguous translated residues. V3J clonotypes were defined as sequences sharing the same inferred V gene, J gene, and CDR3 amino acid sequence. Percentage overlap between repertoires was calculated by dividing the number of shared unique clonotypes by the size of the smaller repertoire. RTK rarefaction, the Chao1 estimator, and Recon v2.1 estimates of unobserved clonotypes were used to assess repertoire richness. Generation probabilities were computed with OLGA for all TCRbeta clonotypes obtained by the gDNA method from a few donors. TCRdb took over this immuneACCESS table, retaining in-frame rearrangements with V and J assigned. Such tables are incomplete; in checked studies, under half of the missing clones stem from an unresolved V gene, and the remainder is unexplained. From that table come the V and J calls and clone size; the DNA was used to work out D and trimming. The sample table shows 2 million to 2.5 million clones, and over 85% are seen once. Of the sample, 1% to 1.3% falls within the top ten clones.

What the research found in general, with its limitations: Pairwise subsampling led to the expectation that sequencing depth would affect the degree of clonotype sharing among donors. Clonotypes shared by all four sorted-subset donors showed higher generation probabilities than non-shared clonotypes. Because the study included a small number of donors, the genetic and exposure-history diversity represented was limited. Larger estimated clonotype richness was generally found for naive subsets than for memory subsets. Only blood was sampled, and tissue TCR repertoires likely differ from those in blood. Sharing across a few donors was observed for approximately 4.6% of naive CD4, less than 4% of naive CD8, roughly 2.3% of memory CD4, and approximately 0.41% of memory CD8 clonotypes. Incomplete sequencing was indicated by rarefaction of sorted-subset datasets, despite the large sequencing depth.

CD8 naive samples were obtained by positive selection for CCR7 among CD45RO-negative cells, yielding a CD45RA+CCR7+ population from which TemRA cells were excluded. Donors were healthy HIV-negative adults with no recently reported acute infections or vaccinations. Every donor was a Caucasian adult residing in Nashville, Tennessee, USA. Blood was collected by leukapheresis, and PBMCs were isolated by Ficoll-Histopaque density gradient centrifugation and then cryopreserved in liquid nitrogen vapor phase. Analytical flow cytometry was used to check the purity and quantity of every magnetically sorted T cell population. Genomic DNA was isolated from each sorted fraction and quantified by UV absorbance on a Nanodrop 2000c.

The specimen sequenced was naive CD8+ T cells sorted from blood. In the paper's terms, the cell subset or site label means: CD45RA+CCR7+. This TCR was recovered from a man between 18 and 35 years old in good health. This sequence uses TRBV13 and TRBJ2-3; a weak D assignment points to TRBD2 (7 bases agree). The CDR3 region reads CASSYRGGITDTQYF. The DNA reads TGTGCCAGCAGTTATAGGGGGGGTATCACAGATACGCAGTATTTT.